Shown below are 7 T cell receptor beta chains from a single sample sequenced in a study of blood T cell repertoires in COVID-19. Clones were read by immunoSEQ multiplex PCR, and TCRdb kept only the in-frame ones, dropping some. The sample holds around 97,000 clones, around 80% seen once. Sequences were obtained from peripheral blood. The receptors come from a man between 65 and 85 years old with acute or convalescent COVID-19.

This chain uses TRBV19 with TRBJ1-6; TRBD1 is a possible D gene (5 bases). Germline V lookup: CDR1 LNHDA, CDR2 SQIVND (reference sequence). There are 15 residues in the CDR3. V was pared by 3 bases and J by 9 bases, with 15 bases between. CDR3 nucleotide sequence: TGTGCCAGTAGTATCGGACATCATAAAGGTTCACCCCTCCACTTT. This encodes CASSIGHHKGSPLHF.

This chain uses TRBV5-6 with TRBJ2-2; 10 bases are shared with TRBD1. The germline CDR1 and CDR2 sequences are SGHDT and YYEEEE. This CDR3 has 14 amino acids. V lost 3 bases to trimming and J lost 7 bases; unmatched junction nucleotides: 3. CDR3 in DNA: TGTGCCAGCAGCTCGGACAGGGGGATCGGGGAGCTGTTTTTT. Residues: CASSSDRGIGELFF.

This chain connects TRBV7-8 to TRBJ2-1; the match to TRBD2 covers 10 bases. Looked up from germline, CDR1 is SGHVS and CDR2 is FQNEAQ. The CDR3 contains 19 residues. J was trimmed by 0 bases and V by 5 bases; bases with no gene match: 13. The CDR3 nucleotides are TGTGCCAGCAGCCCCGATCTCGGAGCGGGGGGGATCTCCTACAATGAGCAGTTCTTC. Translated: CASSPDLGAGGISYNEQFF.

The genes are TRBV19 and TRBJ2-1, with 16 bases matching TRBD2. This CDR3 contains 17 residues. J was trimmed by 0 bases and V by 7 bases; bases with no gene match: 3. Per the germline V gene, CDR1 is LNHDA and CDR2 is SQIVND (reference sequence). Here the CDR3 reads CASMGLAGGSSYNEQFF. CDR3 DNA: TGTGCCAGTATGGGACTAGCGGGGGGGAGCTCCTACAATGAGCAGTTCTTC.

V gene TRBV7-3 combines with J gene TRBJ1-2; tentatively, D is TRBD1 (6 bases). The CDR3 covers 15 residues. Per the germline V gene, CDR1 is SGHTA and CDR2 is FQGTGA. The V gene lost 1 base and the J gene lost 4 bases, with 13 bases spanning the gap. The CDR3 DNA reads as TGTGCCAGCAGCTTAAATCCAGGGGCGGGCTATGGCTACACCTTC. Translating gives CASSLNPGAGYGYTF.

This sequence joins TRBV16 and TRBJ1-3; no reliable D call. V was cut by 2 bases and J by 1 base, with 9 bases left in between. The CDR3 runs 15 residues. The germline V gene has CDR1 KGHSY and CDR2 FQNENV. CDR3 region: CASSQGRLSGNTIYF. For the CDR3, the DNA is TGTGCCAGCAGCCAAGGGAGGCTATCTGGAAACACCATATATTTT.

The CDR3: CASSLSAGGTDTQYF. CDR3 coding DNA: TGTGCCAGCAGCTTGAGTGCGGGTGGAACAGATACGCAGTATTTT. This rearrangement joins TRBV5-4 to TRBJ2-3, with D maybe TRBD2 (5 bases). Per germline, CDR1 SGHNT and CDR2 YYREEE (reference sequence). V lost 1 base to trimming and J lost 3 bases, with 12 bases between them. CDR3 length: 15 amino acids. Variable domain in full (rest from reference TRBV5-4 and TRBJ2-3): ETGVTQSPTHLIKTRGQQVTLRCSSQSGHNTVSWYQQALGQGPQFIFQYYREEENGRGNFPPRFSGLQFPNYSSELNVNALELDDSALYLCASSLSAGGTDTQYFGPGTRLTVL.